Listed below are T cell receptor beta chains from one sample, sequenced in a study of tumor and adjacent non-tumor tissue in lung cancer. Each CDR3 protein is one row after TCRdb ran MiXCR on the multiplex PCR reads. The repertoire holds tens of thousands of distinct CDR3 sequences, with under 80% as singletons. The sample comprised lung tumor tissue. Receptors were obtained from a woman in her 50s with non-small cell lung cancer. Both conserved end residues are part of each CDR3. The D gene is left open where the match is weak. A clone size is listed for some rows: how often the clone was seen (once, few, many), or a class if it is expanded.

j_call | clone_size | v_call | d_call | cdr3_nt | cdr3_aa
TRBJ1-5 | NA | TRBV6-1 | NA | TGTGCCAGCAGCGTCTATGACTTTGGCGGCAATCAACCCCAGCATTTT | CASSVYDFGGNQPQHF
TRBJ2-1 | NA | TRBV11-2 | NA | TGTGCCAGCAGCTTAGAGGGGGCCAATGAGCTGTCCTTC | CASSLEGANELSF
TRBJ2-7 | NA | TRBV11-2 | NA | TGTGCCAGCAACTTCGGGATGCCCTCCTACGAGCAGTACTTC | CASNFGMPSYEQYF
TRBJ2-7 | NA | TRBV11-1 | TRBD2 | TGTGCCAGCAGCGTCCCCGGGACTAATGAACTAGGGGAGCAGTACTTC | CASSVPGTNELGEQYF
TRBJ2-7 | many | TRBV5-1 | TRBD2 | TGCGCCAGCAGCCGGAATTTTACTAGCGGGAGGGCTTCCTACGAGCAGTACTTC | CASSRNFTSGRASYEQYF
TRBJ2-7 | NA | TRBV6-5 | NA | TGTGCCAGCAGTTCCCTTTCTCGCGGGAATGAGCAGTACTTC | CASSSLSRGNEQYF
TRBJ1-1 | NA | TRBV11-1 | TRBD1 | TGTACCAGCAGTTTACAGGGGGACACTGAAGCTTTCTTT | CTSSLQGDTEAFF
TRBJ2-7 | NA | TRBV6-6 | TRBD2 | TGTGCTAGCAGTTCTCCTCAGGGACTAGCTTACGAGCAGTACTTC | CASSSPQGLAYEQYF
TRBJ2-5 | NA | TRBV4-1 | NA | TGCACCAGCAGGGGGGTGACTTACCAAGAGACCCAGTACTTC | CTSRGVTYQETQYF
TRBJ2-7 | many | TRBV10-3 | NA | TGTGCCATCAGCGAACTAGAGGGGTTCTACGAGCAGTACTTC | CAISELEGFYEQYF
TRBJ2-3 | NA | TRBV6-5 | NA | TGTGTCAGCAGAAGGACTGGGGGCACAGATAGGCAGTATTTT | CVSRRTGGTDRQYF
TRBJ2-2 | NA | TRBV6-1 | NA | TGTGCCAGCAGTGATCAAGACACCCTCACCGGGGAGCTGTTTTTT | CASSDQDTLTGELFF
TRBJ1-2 | NA | TRBV7-8 | NA | TGTGGCAGCAGCTTAGCGTCTGTGGGCTATGGCTACACCTTC | CGSSLASVGYGYTF
TRBJ2-1 | NA | TRBV11-2 | NA | TGTGCCAGTAGCTTTGGCAGTGTCGACAATAAGCAGTTCTTC | CASSFGSVDNKQFF
TRBJ1-3 | many | TRBV29-1 | NA | TGCAGCGCCTGGACAGTCCGCGGCACCATATATTTT | CSAWTVRGTIYF
TRBJ2-2 | NA | TRBV11-3 | NA | TGTGCCAGCAGCCTAGGGGGGGGCACAGGGGAGCTTTTTTTT | CASSLGGGTGELFF
TRBJ2-7 | once | TRBV5-1 | NA | TGCGCCAGCAGCTCGGAGGCAGGGCACTACGAGGAGTACTTC | CASSSEAGHYEEYF
TRBJ2-4 | NA | TRBV28 | NA | TGTGCCAGTAGTCCGAACCCCCGGAAATTAGCCAAAAACATTCAGTACTTC | CASSPNPRKLAKNIQYF
TRBJ1-5 | NA | TRBV4-2 | NA | TGTGTTAGCAGCCAAGGCCATGAGCAGCCCCAGCATTTT | CVSSQGHEQPQHF
TRBJ2-2 | NA | TRBV4-2 | NA | TGTACCAACGCCCTTAAGAAGAACACCGGGGAGCTGTTTTTT | CTNALKKNTGELFF
TRBJ2-5 | NA | TRBV5-4 | NA | TGTGCCAGCGGCTCCCCCGGTGGGCAAGAGACTCAGTACTTC | CASGSPGGQETQYF
TRBJ2-1 | NA | TRBV24-1 | TRBD2 | TGTGCCACCAGTGAGTCACTAGCGGGGGATGAGCAATTCTTC | CATSESLAGDEQFF
TRBJ2-3 | NA | TRBV25-1 | NA | TGTGCCAGCAGCCCTAGGAGAGCCAGCACAGATACGCAGTATTTT | CASSPRRASTDTQYF
TRBJ1-2 | many | TRBV28 | NA | TGTGCCAGCAGTTTGATGGGCGGGCAACCTGGCTACACCTTC | CASSLMGGQPGYTF
TRBJ1-4 | NA | TRBV29-1 | NA | TGCAGTGTAGCCGGGGCAGGGAACGAAAAACTGTTTTTT | CSVAGAGNEKLFF
TRBJ1-2 | NA | TRBV6-1 | NA | TGTGTCAGCAACCGGGACTATGGATACACCTTC | CVSNRDYGYTF
TRBJ1-4 | medium-sized | TRBV29-1 | NA | TGCAGCGTTGACGCCACTGGGCAGGGCCGTGAAAAACTGTTTTTT | CSVDATGQGREKLFF
TRBJ1-5 | few | TRBV28 | NA | TGTGTCAGCGGGGGTAATCAGCCCCAGCATTTT | CVSGGNQPQHF
TRBJ2-7 | NA | TRBV11-2 | NA | TGTGCCAGCAGCCTGACGGACATTGTCTGCGAGCAGTACTTC | CASSLTDIVCEQYF
TRBJ2-7 | NA | TRBV11-2 | NA | TGTGCCAGCAGCCGAATGCGCTATAGGAACTACGAGCAGTACTTC | CASSRMRYRNYEQYF
TRBJ2-1 | NA | TRBV6-1 | NA | TGTGCCGGCAGTACAGAGAGCCCCCATGAGCAGCTCTTC | CAGSTESPHEQLF
TRBJ2-7 | few | TRBV6-5 | TRBD2 | TGTGCCAGCAATTACTCCCCTAGCGGAAGCCACGAGCAGTACTTC | CASNYSPSGSHEQYF
TRBJ2-3 | NA | TRBV20-1 | TRBD2 | TGCAGTGCTAGAGTTGTGGGACTAGCGGGGGGTAGCACAAATACACAGTATTTT | CSARVVGLAGGSTNTQYF
TRBJ1-4 | NA | TRBV6-1 | TRBD1 | TGTGCCAGCAACTCCCGGGACAGGTGCGAAAAACTGTTTTTT | CASNSRDRCEKLFF
TRBJ2-7 | few | TRBV28 | TRBD1 | TGTGCCAGCAGTCAGGGGGTGTTGCGCGAGCAATACTTC | CASSQGVLREQYF
TRBJ1-1 | once | TRBV14 | NA | TGTGCCAGCACCCTTCTGGACAAGCCGAACACTGAAGCGTTCTTT | CASTLLDKPNTEAFF
TRBJ2-2 | NA | TRBV24-1 | NA | TGTGCTATCAGTGATTTCAGGGACACCGGGGAGCTGTTTTTT | CAISDFRDTGELFF
TRBJ2-7 | NA | TRBV28 | TRBD2 | TGTGACAGCAGTTTAAAAAGCGGGGTTGCCTACGAGCAGTACTTC | CDSSLKSGVAYEQYF
TRBJ1-2 | NA | TRBV20-1 | NA | TGCAGTGCTAGAGATAGAGAAGGGCCGTTGGGTCTTGGCTACACCTTC | CSARDREGPLGLGYTF
TRBJ2-3 | NA | TRBV5-6 | NA | TGTGCCAGCAGTTTGGTGCGGGGGCAGGGGACTTATTCCCCCACAGATACGCAGTATTTT | CASSLVRGQGTYSPTDTQYF
TRBJ2-1 | once | TRBV4-2 | NA | TGTGCCAGTAACACCCGGGACCTTTACAGTGAGCAGTTCTTC | CASNTRDLYSEQFF
TRBJ1-2 | once | TRBV20-1 | TRBD1 | TGCACTGTCGGGACAGGAGTCCTCGGCTACACCTTC | CTVGTGVLGYTF
TRBJ2-7 | NA | TRBV11-2 | TRBD2 | TGTGCCAGCAGCTTTGGGACTAGTATGTGGGAGCAGTACTTC | CASSFGTSMWEQYF
TRBJ2-2 | many | TRBV6-5 | TRBD2 | TGTGCCGGCCGGACTAGCGGGTTCACCGGGGAGCTGTTTTTT | CAGRTSGFTGELFF
TRBJ2-7 | NA | TRBV6-1 | NA | TGTGCCAGCTTCTTAACGGGAGCCGACGAGCAGTACTTC | CASFLTGADEQYF
TRBJ2-2 | many | TRBV12-3/TRBV12-4 | TRBD2 | TGTGCCAGCAGAGGACTAGCGGGAGGGTCAGGAGTCACCGGGGAGCTGTTTTTT | CASRGLAGGSGVTGELFF
TRBJ1-4 | NA | TRBV5-1 | NA | TGCGCCAGTAGCTTGGACTCACCCGACTGGGAAAAACTGTTTTTT | CASSLDSPDWEKLFF
TRBJ2-3 | NA | TRBV20-1 | TRBD2 | TGCAATGCTGCGAAGGGACTAGCGACAGATACACAGTATTTT | CNAAKGLATDTQYF
TRBJ2-5 | NA | TRBV4-2 | TRBD1 | TGTGTTAGCAGCCAAAGGAGGACAGGGCACGAGACTCAGTACTTC | CVSSQRRTGHETQYF
TRBJ2-3 | NA | TRBV12-3/TRBV12-4 | TRBD1 | TGTGCCAGTAACCGGGACAGGGCTAGCACAGATAGGCACTATTTT | CASNRDRASTDRHYF
TRBJ2-5 | NA | TRBV5-1 | NA | TGCGCCAGCAGCTTGGTGCCGGGGCCGCGAGAGACCCAGCACTTC | CASSLVPGPRETQHF
TRBJ2-1 | many | TRBV20-1 | TRBD2 | TGCAGTTCCACTTTAGCGGGGCTCTACAATGAGCAGTTCTTC | CSSTLAGLYNEQFF